The T cell receptor (beta chain) described here comes from a study of T cell responses to AZD1222 COVID-19 vaccine (dated by TCRdb to about 2021). Turning to the overall study: A total of 240 or so trial participants underwent TCR sequencing, of whom nearly 210 had received two doses of AZD1222 and 26 had received two doses of the MenACWY control vaccine. Trial participants were enrolled into age subgroups of 18-55, 56-69 and 70-plus years, which contained roughly 150, 30 and 60 TCR-sequenced participants, respectively.

The CDR3 regions of human TCRbeta chains were subjected to immunosequencing. On the study's bioinformatics: Repertoire TCRs were matched against a reference library of SARS-CoV-2-specific TCRs generated with the MIRA antigen-specificity platform. Breadth meant the fraction of unique TCRs that were SARS-CoV-2-associated, whereas depth meant the fraction of total T cells that were SARS-CoV-2-associated. Using the MIRA data, each spike-specific TCR was assigned both to the spike region to which the TCR was reactive and to a CD4 or CD8 class. Log10-transformed breadth and depth values were compared by one-way ANOVA with Sidak's multiple comparisons tests. Held by TCRdb, this immuneACCESS table contains in-frame sequences only and omits some clones. Under half of the omission traces to an unresolved V gene where checked; the cause of the rest is unknown. The V and J calls and clone size were taken over from that table, and D and trimming were inferred from the DNA. The sample contains around 170,000 clones, just over 85% of them found a single time. About 9.9% of the sample goes to the ten largest clones.

In the case of this clone: Its antigen specificity is not known. No clone much larger than this one lies a single base away; base qualities are absent.

Interpreted using the paper, the time point label stands for: about 28 days (+/-7) after the second vaccine dose. Because spike-specific TCR depth and breadth did not differ between the two schedules, AZD1222 recipients who got a second dose at roughly 4 weeks were pooled with those who got a second dose at roughly 12 weeks. The vaccinee samples were drawn from two UK trials, COV001 and COV002, one of which was a single-blind randomized controlled phase 2/3 trial testing AZD1222 (ChAdOx1 nCoV-19) in healthy adults. For TCRbeta chain sequencing, PBMC samples from trial participants were taken at day 0 and at day 28 after the second dose. The paper as a whole reports these results and caveats: Spike-specific TCR breadth and depth rose significantly after two AZD1222 doses compared with day 0 and with MenACWY recipients. The whole spike protein was spanned by vaccine-associated CD4 TCRs, and dominant responses were seen in regions 160-218 and 743-854. Because no day 14 peak-response samples were available, the repertoires could be characterized only after the peak T cell response. Conclusions about previously exposed vaccinees were limited because only a handful of AZD1222 recipients were SARS-CoV-2 seropositive at baseline. Nearly half of unique spike-specific TCRs reportedly recognized epitopes outside regions mutated in the B.1.351 and B.1.1.7 variants. In the small 56-69-year group, the increase in depth fell short of significance, most likely because of low power. Most participants were white British and females outnumbered males, and the authors suggested that clonal diversity may have been underestimated.

V is pruned by 3 bases and J by 11 bases, leaving 3 bases of the junction without a gene match. Reading from cysteine to phenylalanine, the CDR3 counts 11 amino acids. Here the CDR3 DNA is all that survives: 33 bases in frame from base 1. Reading the germline V gene (reference sequence) gives CDR1 DFQATT and CDR2 SNEGSKA. The specimen comprised peripheral blood, sampled 28 days after the second AZD1222 dose. The receptor chain draws on TRBV20-1 and TRBJ1-1, with TRBD1 matching 10 junction bases. The TCR was taken from an adult who received the AZD1222 COVID-19 vaccine. The DNA sequence is as follows: TGCAGTGCTAGGGGGACAGGGGCGGCTTTCTTT. This codes for CSARGTGAAFF.